The rows below give T cell receptor beta chains drawn from one sample of a study of blood T cells in healthy people across ages. TCRdb independently ran MiXCR on the 5' RACE reads; one entry per CDR3 protein. Among about 970,000 distinct CDR3 sequences listed, approximately 50% were seen once. Sequencing used blood. The origin of the receptors is a woman aged 55 to 70 in good health. Both conserved end residues are part of each CDR3. D genes are given only for firm matches.

D gene: .; CDR3 length: 14; V gene: TRBV4-2; CDR3 protein: CASSRDGQNYGYTF
D gene: .; CDR3 length: 13; V gene: TRBV27; CDR3 protein: CASSFGAENIQYF
D gene: .; CDR3 length: 15; V gene: TRBV28; CDR3 protein: CASSFRIGGRGEQFF
D gene: .; CDR3 length: 14; V gene: TRBV24-1; CDR3 protein: CATSDDRKNQPQHF
D gene: TRBD1; CDR3 length: 16; V gene: TRBV20-1; CDR3 protein: CSAPPGQGGSNQPQHF
D gene: .; CDR3 length: 16; V gene: TRBV15; CDR3 protein: CATSRGGGLTFDTQYF
D gene: TRBD2; CDR3 length: 14; V gene: TRBV29-1; CDR3 protein: CSAIAGETYTKQYF
D gene: TRBD2; CDR3 length: 14; V gene: TRBV7-9; CDR3 protein: CASSVISGPYEQYF
D gene: TRBD1; CDR3 length: 14; V gene: TRBV27; CDR3 protein: CASSPGGGGEKLFF
D gene: .; CDR3 length: 13; V gene: TRBV29-1; CDR3 protein: CSAARVSDEKLFF
D gene: TRBD2; CDR3 length: 17; V gene: TRBV9; CDR3 protein: CASSVGLTAGATYEQYF
D gene: TRBD1; CDR3 length: 16; V gene: TRBV4-2; CDR3 protein: CASSQDRGRANTEAFF
D gene: .; CDR3 length: 15; V gene: TRBV27; CDR3 protein: CASSSDPTSSYEQYF
D gene: TRBD2; CDR3 length: 15; V gene: TRBV10-3; CDR3 protein: CAISPSSGGTNEQYF
D gene: .; CDR3 length: 16; V gene: TRBV11-2; CDR3 protein: CASSPGFGGVGDTQYF
D gene: .; CDR3 length: 15; V gene: TRBV20-1; CDR3 protein: CSARDLRTPSNEQFF
D gene: .; CDR3 length: 14; V gene: TRBV12-3/TRBV12-4; CDR3 protein: CASSPFGSTDTQYF
D gene: .; CDR3 length: 15; V gene: TRBV3-1; CDR3 protein: CASSQVGGGKGEQYF
D gene: .; CDR3 length: 15; V gene: TRBV12-3/TRBV12-4; CDR3 protein: CASSLGQLSNQPQHF
D gene: TRBD1; CDR3 length: 15; V gene: TRBV4-1; CDR3 protein: CASSQIQGQPNEQFF
D gene: .; CDR3 length: 12; V gene: TRBV12-3/TRBV12-4; CDR3 protein: CATRLVPGELFF
D gene: .; CDR3 length: 16; V gene: TRBV28; CDR3 protein: CASSLLLGSGANVLTF
D gene: .; CDR3 length: 15; V gene: TRBV24-1; CDR3 protein: CATSGPEMAQETQYF
D gene: TRBD2; CDR3 length: 17; V gene: TRBV4-1; CDR3 protein: CASSQGTSGTTPGELFF
D gene: .; CDR3 length: 14; V gene: TRBV7-8; CDR3 protein: CASSLVAGNNEQFF
D gene: .; CDR3 length: 15; V gene: TRBV7-9; CDR3 protein: CASSESPGGITIQYF
D gene: TRBD1; CDR3 length: 15; V gene: TRBV6-2/TRBV6-3; CDR3 protein: CASRPYRGRNNEQFF
D gene: TRBD2; CDR3 length: 13; V gene: TRBV6-5; CDR3 protein: CASSPGTMHIQYF
D gene: .; CDR3 length: 16; V gene: TRBV6-2/TRBV6-3; CDR3 protein: CASSYSNVIAAKVQFF
D gene: TRBD1; CDR3 length: 15; V gene: TRBV3-1; CDR3 protein: CASSPQTGGANVLTF
D gene: .; CDR3 length: 16; V gene: TRBV4-1; CDR3 protein: CASSQDKTGGYYGYTF
D gene: TRBD2; CDR3 length: 12; V gene: TRBV27; CDR3 protein: CASSLPSGTPYF
D gene: .; CDR3 length: 14; V gene: TRBV7-8; CDR3 protein: CASSFGTRGEKLFF
D gene: .; CDR3 length: 22; V gene: TRBV12-3/TRBV12-4; CDR3 protein: CASRQGALYEQYFGPGNQPQHF
D gene: TRBD2; CDR3 length: 19; V gene: TRBV7-9; CDR3 protein: CASSLAIRTSGSSNNEQFF
D gene: TRBD2; CDR3 length: 15; V gene: TRBV20-1; CDR3 protein: CSARITSGRVETQYF
D gene: TRBD2; CDR3 length: 16; V gene: TRBV18; CDR3 protein: CASSPESSGRTYEQYF
D gene: .; CDR3 length: 13; V gene: TRBV4-2; CDR3 protein: CASSQSTLDTQYF
D gene: .; CDR3 length: 12; V gene: TRBV20-1; CDR3 protein: CSARDNGLPLHF
D gene: .; CDR3 length: 15; V gene: TRBV7-2; CDR3 protein: CASSLEVGAFYEQYF
D gene: .; CDR3 length: 11; V gene: TRBV2; CDR3 protein: CASSAPHGYTF
D gene: TRBD1; CDR3 length: 13; V gene: TRBV5-1; CDR3 protein: CARRTGSSYEQYF
D gene: .; CDR3 length: 14; V gene: TRBV7-2; CDR3 protein: CASRKGASVYEQYF
D gene: .; CDR3 length: 13; V gene: TRBV5-1; CDR3 protein: CASSSVYPREQFF
D gene: .; CDR3 length: 17; V gene: TRBV4-1; CDR3 protein: CASSLLWGIVVQETQYF